The rows below give T cell receptor beta chains drawn from one sample of a study of T cell repertoires in cytomegalovirus infection. TCRdb re-analysed the reads in MiXCR, keeping a single row per CDR3 protein. The profile shows over 450,000 distinct CDR3 sequences, approximately 10% of them singletons. The sample taken for sequencing was PBMCs. These receptors all stem from a human donor in good health (CMV status not recorded). Some clones in this sample may be carry-over from other donors' samples. Each CDR3 is given with its conserved first and last residue. The D gene is left open where the match is weak. Size values are once, few and many counts, or a class for expanded clones, and some rows have none.

j_call d_call clone_size v_call cdr3_nt cdr3_aa
TRBJ1-5 - many TRBV7-8 TGTGCCAGCACCCGGGGGGTTAGCAATCAGCCCCAGCATTTT CASTRGVSNQPQHF
TRBJ1-1 - once TRBV29-1 TGCAGCGTTGGAGGGGGCACTGAAGCTTTCTTT CSVGGGTEAFF
TRBJ1-2 TRBD1 many TRBV7-2 TGTGCCAGCAGCTTAGAGGGACAGAACCTTAACTATGGCTACACCTTC CASSLEGQNLNYGYTF
TRBJ1-2 - - TRBV12-3/TRBV12-4 TGTGCCAGCAGTTTCGTGCAAAAAGGCTACACCTTC CASSFVQKGYTF
TRBJ1-4 - many TRBV7-8 TGTGCCAGCAGCCTCATACGGACAGCCGTTGAAAAACTGTTTTTT CASSLIRTAVEKLFF
TRBJ1-1 TRBD1 many TRBV7-2 TGTGCCAGCAGCCCTCAGGGGGCGAAGAGGGACACTGAAGCTTTCTTT CASSPQGAKRDTEAFF
TRBJ2-2 - few TRBV5-4 TGTGCCAGCAGGGTGGACCGGGCCGGGGAGCTGTTTTTT CASRVDRAGELFF
TRBJ1-2 - few TRBV5-1 TGCGCCAGCAGCTTGGGTTGGAGCTATGGCTACACCTTC CASSLGWSYGYTF
TRBJ2-7 - - TRBV7-1 TGTGCCAGCACACCCCTCCGGGAAGGAAGGTACGAGCGGTACTTC CASTPLREGRYERYF
TRBJ1-5 TRBD1 many TRBV28 TGTGCCAGCAGTTGGTGGACAGGGAATAATCAGCCCCAGCATTTT CASSWWTGNNQPQHF
TRBJ2-7 TRBD1 - TRBV10-3 TGTGCCATCAGTGATAGGACAGGGAGCTCCTACGAGCAGTACTTC CAISDRTGSSYEQYF
TRBJ1-5 - many TRBV12-3/TRBV12-4 TGTGCCAGCGGTCGGCGGGTGGGGATCAATCAGCCCCAGCATTTT CASGRRVGINQPQHF
TRBJ2-3 - many TRBV4-2 TGTGCCAGCAGCCAAGGAGTAGACACAGATACGCAGTATTTT CASSQGVDTDTQYF
TRBJ1-1 - many TRBV12-3/TRBV12-4 TGTGCCAGCAGTTTAAACGTTGGCTACACTGAAGCTTTCTTT CASSLNVGYTEAFF
TRBJ2-3 - many TRBV24-1 TGTGCCACCAGTGATTTGATAAGGCCTAGCACAGATACGCAGTATTTT CATSDLIRPSTDTQYF
TRBJ2-1 TRBD2 - TRBV20-1 TGCAGTGCGGGGAGTTTAGCGGGAGCTTACAATGAGCAGTTCTTC CSAGSLAGAYNEQFF
TRBJ2-7 - many TRBV7-2 TGTGCCAGCAGCTTTATGGGAGCAGGGTACTACGAGCAGTACTTC CASSFMGAGYYEQYF
TRBJ2-7 TRBD2 many TRBV28 TGTGCCAGCAGTTCCTACCCCACTAGCGGGAGACCCTACGAGCAGTACTTC CASSSYPTSGRPYEQYF
TRBJ2-1 TRBD2 many TRBV28 TGTGCCAGCAGTATAGCGGGAGTCTACAATGAGCAGTTCTTC CASSIAGVYNEQFF
TRBJ2-7 TRBD2 many TRBV7-8 TGTGCCAGCAGCTTAGAGTTGGGGGGGGGCTACGAGCAGTACTTC CASSLELGGGYEQYF
TRBJ2-2 - - TRBV3-1 TGTGCCAGCAGCTCGACTACCGGGGGCACCGGGGAGCTGTTTTTT CASSSTTGGTGELFF
TRBJ1-2 TRBD1 many TRBV11-2 TGTGCCAGCAGCCCCGGACAGGCCCACTATGGCTACACCTTC CASSPGQAHYGYTF
TRBJ2-7 TRBD1 many TRBV28 TGTGCCAGCAGTTCCGGGGAGGCAGGGGGCCTCTACGAGCAGTACTTC CASSSGEAGGLYEQYF
TRBJ1-1 - - TRBV14 TGTGCCAGCCAGGGTTCAACTGAAGCTTTCTTT CASQGSTEAFF
TRBJ1-4 TRBD1 few TRBV27 TGTGCCAGCAGTTCGGACAGGGGAGGCAGGGGTGAAAAACTGTTTTTT CASSSDRGGRGEKLFF
TRBJ1-1 - - TRBV27 TGTGCCAGCAGTTGGGTATCCGGCACTGAAGCTTTCTTT CASSWVSGTEAFF
TRBJ2-2 - many TRBV7-9 TGTGCCAGCAGCTTAAGTAGGAATTCGAACACCGGGGAGCTGTTTTTT CASSLSRNSNTGELFF
TRBJ2-1 TRBD2 few TRBV29-1 TGCAGCGTTGAGGCTAGCGGTAGCTCCTACAATGAGCAGTTCTTC CSVEASGSSYNEQFF
TRBJ2-1 TRBD2 many TRBV7-2 TGTGCCAGCAGCTTAGTCCTAACTAGCGGGACCGCCAATGAGCAGTTCTTC CASSLVLTSGTANEQFF
TRBJ1-5 - few TRBV10-3 TGTGCCATCAGTGGTTCGGACAATAGCAATCAGCCCCAGCATTTT CAISGSDNSNQPQHF
TRBJ2-6 - many TRBV7-2 TGTGCCAGCAGCTCAGGGGCTGGGGCCAACGTCCTGACTTTC CASSSGAGANVLTF
TRBJ2-7 TRBD1 many TRBV2 TGTGCCAGGGGTGACAGGGTAAGGAACGAGCAGTACTTC CARGDRVRNEQYF
TRBJ2-3 TRBD2 - TRBV3-1 TGTGCCAGCAGCTCCTCTATAGCGGGGAGGAGCACAGATACGCAGTATTTT CASSSSIAGRSTDTQYF
TRBJ1-2 TRBD1 - TRBV7-6 TGTGCCAGCAACTCTATGGACAGGTCCTCTAACTATGGCTACACCTTC CASNSMDRSSNYGYTF
TRBJ2-3 TRBD1 many TRBV12-3/TRBV12-4 TGTGCCAGCAGTTTAGCGGGGACAGGCGGGACAGATACGCAGTATTTT CASSLAGTGGTDTQYF
TRBJ2-7 TRBD2 many TRBV20-1 TGCAGTGCTCGACTAGCGGGGGCCTACGAGCAGTACTTC CSARLAGAYEQYF
TRBJ1-2 TRBD1 many TRBV7-9 TGTGCCAGCGCGGTCGCGGACAGGGGGAACTATGGCTACACCTTC CASAVADRGNYGYTF
TRBJ1-1 - many TRBV7-2 TGTGCCAGCAGCACGCGTAGGAACATGAACACTGAAGCTTTCTTT CASSTRRNMNTEAFF
TRBJ2-1 - many TRBV28 TGTGCCAGCAGGAATCTCCTGGGTCAATCCTACAATGAGCAGTTCTTC CASRNLLGQSYNEQFF
TRBJ2-1 - many TRBV7-7 TGTGCTAGCAGCTTAGCGGCAGCGTCGGTGGGGGAGCAGTTCTTC CASSLAAASVGEQFF
TRBJ2-7 - many TRBV30 TGTGCCTGGAGTGTAGGTGGCTACGAGCAGTACTTC CAWSVGGYEQYF